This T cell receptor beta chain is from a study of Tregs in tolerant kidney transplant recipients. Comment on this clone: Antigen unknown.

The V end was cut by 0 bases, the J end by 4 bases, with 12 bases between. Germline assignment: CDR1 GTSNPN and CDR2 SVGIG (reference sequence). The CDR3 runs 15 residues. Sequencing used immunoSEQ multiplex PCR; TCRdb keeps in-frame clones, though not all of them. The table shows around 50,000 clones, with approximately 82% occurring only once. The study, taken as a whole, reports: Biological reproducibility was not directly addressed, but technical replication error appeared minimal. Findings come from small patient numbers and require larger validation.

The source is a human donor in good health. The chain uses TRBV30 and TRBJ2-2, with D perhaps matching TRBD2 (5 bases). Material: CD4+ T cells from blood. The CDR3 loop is CAWSVFGVSTGELFF. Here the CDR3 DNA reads TGTGCCTGGAGTGTCTTCGGGGTGAGCACCGGGGAGCTGTTTTTT.